Listed below are T cell receptor beta chains from one sample, sequenced in a study of T cell changes during pregnancy in multiple sclerosis. TCRdb keeps only in-frame clones here, not all; method: immunoSEQ multiplex PCR. The table has 70,000 to 95,000 clones, about 92% seen once; the top ten hold just over 2.5%. Specimen: peripheral blood, collected after pregnancy. These receptors were collected from a female donor in good health, enrolled as a control in a pregnancy study. Each CDR3 is given with its conserved first and last residue. D genes are given only for firm matches. Clone size, where shown, is once, few, many, or a class for clones that have expanded.

TRBJ1-1	.	.	TRBV6-5	TGTGCCAGCAGTCCAAGTTGGGGGGTGGGGGCTGAAGCTTTCTTT	CASSPSWGVGAEAFF
TRBJ1-3	.	TRBD1	TRBV6-5	TGTGCCAGCAGTTTCGACAGGGGGGGAAACACCATATATTTT	CASSFDRGGNTIYF
TRBJ2-7	.	TRBD1	TRBV7-2	TGTGCCAGCAGCCTGACAAGCACCGGGACAGGAGGCGGGGAGCAGTACTTC	CASSLTSTGTGGGEQYF
TRBJ2-2	.	TRBD1	TRBV28	TGTGCCAGCAGTTCAATTGGGGACAGGGTCTCCGGGGAGCTGTTTTTT	CASSSIGDRVSGELFF
TRBJ1-2	.	TRBD1	TRBV18	TGTGCCAGCTCAACTGACAGGGACTATGGCTACACCTTC	CASSTDRDYGYTF
TRBJ2-2	.	.	TRBV6-6	TGTGCCGGGGGCGGCGACACCGGGGAGCTGTTTTTT	CAGGGDTGELFF
TRBJ2-7	once	TRBD2	TRBV28	TGTGCCAGCAGACCGGGACTAGCGGGACACGAGCAGTACTTC	CASRPGLAGHEQYF
TRBJ1-5	.	TRBD1	TRBV5-1	TGCGCCAGCAGCCCCGGGACAGGGAAGCAGCCCCAGCATTTT	CASSPGTGKQPQHF
TRBJ2-5	.	.	TRBV29-1	TGCAACGTTGTCCAGGGGAAAGAGACCCAGTACTTC	CNVVQGKETQYF
TRBJ2-7	once	.	TRBV6-5	TGTGCCAGCAGTTACGGGGGAGTGACAGGATCCTACGAGCAGTACTTC	CASSYGGVTGSYEQYF
TRBJ1-3	.	.	TRBV12-2	TGTGCAAGTCGCATGGGGGGCTCTGGAAACACCATATATTTT	CASRMGGSGNTIYF
TRBJ2-1	.	TRBD2	TRBV5-4	TGTGCCAGCAGCTTTTCTTGGGGACTAGCGTCCCGAGAGCCCTACAATGAGCAGTTCTTC	CASSFSWGLASREPYNEQFF
TRBJ2-5	.	.	TRBV4-1	TGCGCCAGCAGCCAACCGGACAGCAGGGAGACCCAGTACTTC	CASSQPDSRETQYF
TRBJ2-7	.	TRBD1	TRBV18	TGTGCCAGCTCACCCGACAGGGGGCTCTACGAGCAGTACTTC	CASSPDRGLYEQYF
TRBJ2-3	.	.	TRBV27	TGTGCCAGCAGTTTTAGCCCCAGGGGCACAGATACGCAGTATTTT	CASSFSPRGTDTQYF
TRBJ2-6	.	TRBD1	TRBV5-1	TGCGCCAGCAGCTTGGAGGGGACAGGCCTTTCTGGGGCCAACGTCCTGACTTTC	CASSLEGTGLSGANVLTF
TRBJ1-1	.	.	TRBV25-1	TGTGCCAGCAGTGACCTGGGGGCCGGGACTGAAGCTTTCTTT	CASSDLGAGTEAFF
TRBJ2-3	.	.	TRBV19	TGTGCCAGCCAGATCTCCGGGAACCCCACAGATACGCAGTATTTT	CASQISGNPTDTQYF
TRBJ1-6	.	TRBD1	TRBV10-3	TGTGCCACCGGGGACAGGAGTTTGAATTCACCCCTCCACTTT	CATGDRSLNSPLHF
TRBJ1-4	.	TRBD1	TRBV28	TGTGCCAGCAGGCTGACAGGGGGTCAAACCGAAAAACTGTTTTTT	CASRLTGGQTEKLFF